This T cell receptor (beta chain) appears in the sequencing data of a study of CXCR3-negative and CXCR3-positive naive CD8 T cells. Naivety in CD8+ T cells corresponded to a CD45RO-CCR7+CD27+CD95- phenotype. Comments on this clonotype: The antigen is undetermined.

UMI labels and 5' RACE were used to prepare the TRB cDNA libraries. Using the 5' RACE reads, TCRdb records one entry per CDR3 protein without DNA. The repertoire shows 60,000 to 65,000 distinct CDR3 sequences; the top ten hold about 0.84%. This CDR3 has 15 amino acids. Germline V gene sequence: CDR1 SGHTA, CDR2 FQGTGA. Study-wide points: In naive cells, CXCR3-negative and CXCR3-positive subsets had similar TRBV-TRBJ usage; memory cells differed. Higher TRB CDR3 hydrophobicity marked CXCR3-positive naive cells relative to CXCR3-negative naive cells.

The rearrangement uses TRBV7-3 and TRBJ2-7. This TCR derives from a human donor in good health. Some clones in this sample may be carry-over from other donors' samples. Input material: naive CXCR3+ CD8+ T cells from blood. Subset in this sample: CD45RO-CCR7+CD27+CD95- naive CD8+ T cells expressing CXCR3 (TNR3+). This CDR3 reads CASSPQASGSYEQYF.